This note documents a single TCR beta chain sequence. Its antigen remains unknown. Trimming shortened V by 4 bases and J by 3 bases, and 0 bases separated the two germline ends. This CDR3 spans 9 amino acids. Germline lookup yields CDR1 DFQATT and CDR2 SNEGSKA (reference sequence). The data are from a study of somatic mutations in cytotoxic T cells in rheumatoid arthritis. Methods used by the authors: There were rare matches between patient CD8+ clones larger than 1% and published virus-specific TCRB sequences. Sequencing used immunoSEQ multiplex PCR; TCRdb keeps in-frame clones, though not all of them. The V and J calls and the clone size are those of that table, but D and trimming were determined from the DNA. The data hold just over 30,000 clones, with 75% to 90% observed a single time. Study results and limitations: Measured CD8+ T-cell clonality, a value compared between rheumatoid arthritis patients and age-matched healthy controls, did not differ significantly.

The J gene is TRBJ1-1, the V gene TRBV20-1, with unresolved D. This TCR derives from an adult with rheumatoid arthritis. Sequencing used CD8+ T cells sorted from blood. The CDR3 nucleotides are TGCAGTGCTAACACTGAAGCTTTCTTT. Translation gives CSANTEAFF.